What follows are 6 T cell receptor beta chains derived from one specimen sequenced in a study of technical replicates of blood from several donors. The assay was immunoSEQ multiplex PCR, and TCRdb's table has in-frame clones only and misses some. The table lists around 76,000 clones, roughly 91% of them singletons, with 0.25% in the top ten. The specimen sequenced was T cells isolated from PBMCs. These receptors came from a human donor in good health.

The rearrangement links TRBV7-6 to TRBJ2-1; 8 nucleotides align to TRBD2. Trimming cost V 8 bases and J 5 bases; bases outside gene matches: 23. The CDR3 contains 19 residues. The germline V gene has CDR1 SGHVS and CDR2 FNYEAQ. For the CDR3, the DNA is TGTGCCAGCTCCCATAAGTCCCCCTGGGCTAGCGGGCCGAACAATGAGCAGTTCTTC. It specifies CASSHKSPWASGPNNEQFF.

The V call is TRBV29-1, the J call TRBJ2-3; a weak D match, TRBD2 (7 bases). Trimming took off 7 bases at V and 4 bases at J, with 15 bases between the two ends. Germline CDR1 SQVTM, CDR2 ANQGSEA. This CDR3 is built from 13 residues. CDR3 sequence reads: CSAGDGGPDTQYF. The CDR3 nucleotides read TGCAGCGCCGGGGACGGGGGGCCAGATACGCAGTATTTT.

This clone was counted once. The J gene is TRBJ2-7, the V gene TRBV7-2; 12 bases match TRBD2. V dropped 3 bases and J dropped 5; count of bases not matched to a gene: 11. The germline V gene encodes CDR1 SGHTA and CDR2 FQGNSA. The length of the CDR3 is 17 residues. This chain's CDR3 is CASSLVLAGGPKDEQYF. DNA of the CDR3: TGTGCCAGCAGCTTGGTGCTAGCGGGAGGGCCGAAGGACGAGCAGTACTTC. The complete variable domain, with remaining parts taken from reference TRBV7-2 and TRBJ2-7, reads GAGVSQSPSNKVTEKGKDVELRCDPISGHTALYWYRQSLGQGLEFLIYFQGNSAPDKSGLPSDRFSAERTGGSVSTLTIQRTQQEDSAVYLCASSLVLAGGPKDEQYFGPGTRLTVT.

This rearrangement joins TRBV19 to TRBJ1-2, with a possible D match to TRBD1 (6 bases). V gave up 5 bases and J gave up 3 bases, with 10 bases separating them. Germline loops: CDR1 LNHDA, CDR2 SQIVND (reference sequence). The length of the CDR3 is 13 residues. CDR3 coding DNA: TGTGCCAGTAGTGCCCGACAGGACTATGGCTACACCTTC. As protein: CASSARQDYGYTF.

This chain uses TRBV29-1 with TRBJ2-3, with D unresolved. Trimming pared 8 bases from V and 10 bases from J, leaving 16 bases between. CDR3 size: 11 residues. Germline V lookup: CDR1 SQVTM, CDR2 ANQGSEA. The CDR3 bases are TGCAGCATCGACTTCGGAGTCGCGCAGTATTTT. This gives the protein CSIDFGVAQYF.

The rearrangement uses TRBV30 and TRBJ1-6; possible D gene TRBD1, 5 bases. The length of the CDR3 is 14 residues. Germline V gene sequence: CDR1 GTSNPN, CDR2 SVGIG (reference sequence). Trimming left V 0 bases short and J 10 bases short, with 13 bases between. The CDR3 sequence is CAWSVGVLDSPLHF. CDR3 coding DNA: TGTGCCTGGAGTGTAGGGGTATTGGACTCACCCCTCCACTTT.